This T cell receptor beta chain was captured by sequencing in a study of T cell responses to AZD1222 COVID-19 vaccine (dated by TCRdb to the early 2020s). Study-level background: AZD1222 recipients given second doses at about 4 weeks or at about 12 weeks were pooled, since spike-specific TCR depth and breadth were not found to differ between the two schedules. Trial participants were enrolled by age into 18-55, 56-69 and 70-plus year subgroups, with roughly 160, 29 and 62 TCR-sequenced participants respectively. A total of just over 230 trial participants underwent TCR sequencing, of whom more than 200 had received two doses of AZD1222 and roughly 26 had received two doses of the MenACWY control vaccine.

The CDR3 regions of human TCRbeta chains were subjected to immunosequencing. As for how the authors treated the data: TCRs in the repertoires were matched against a reference library of SARS-CoV-2-specific TCRs that had been generated with the MIRA antigen-specificity platform. Breadth was defined as the fraction of unique TCRs that were SARS-CoV-2-associated. Depth was defined as the fraction of total T cells that were SARS-CoV-2-associated. Using the MIRA data, each spike-specific TCR was mapped to the spike region that the TCR reacts to and placed in a CD4 or CD8 class. Log10-transformed breadth and depth values were compared by one-way ANOVA with Sidak's multiple comparisons tests. Sourced from immuneACCESS, this table was stored by TCRdb with only in-frame sequences that have V and J called. A share of the clones is absent; for the studies checked, an unresolved V gene accounts for under half, and the remainder has no known explanation. For V, J and clone size, that table is used; D and trimming come from the DNA. For this sample the table gives 200,000 or so clones, of which 88% were detected only once. Of the sample, 6% to 8.5% falls within the top ten clones.

A single count supports this clone. No cognate antigen has been identified for it. Base quality data are lacking; no much larger clone is found one base away. Taken from cysteine to phenylalanine, the CDR3 has 15 residues. CDR3 DNA is the only sequence kept; it has 45 bases, read in frame from the first base. Sequences SGHTA (CDR1) and FQGTGA (CDR2) are obtained from the germline V gene. V is shortened by 2 bases, J by 3 bases, and the region joining them spans 11 bases. Taken with the paper, the label for time point translates to: baseline before first vaccination. Samples from vaccinated people were obtained from the UK trials COV001 and COV002, which included a single-blind randomized controlled phase 2/3 trial of AZD1222 (ChAdOx1 nCoV-19) in healthy adults. For TCRbeta chain sequencing, PBMC samples from trial participants were taken at day 0 and at day 28 after the second dose. Study-level results and caveats: Nearly half of unique spike-specific TCRs reportedly recognized epitopes outside regions mutated in the B.1.351 and B.1.1.7 variants. In the small 56-69-year group, the increase in depth fell short of significance, most likely because of low power. Because no day 14 peak-response samples were available, the repertoires could be characterized only after the peak T cell response. Conclusions about previously exposed vaccinees are limited because only five to seven AZD1222 recipients were SARS-CoV-2 seropositive at baseline. After two AZD1222 doses, spike-specific TCR breadth and depth were significantly higher than at day 0 and than in MenACWY recipients. Most participants were white British and females outnumbered males, and the authors suggested that clonal diversity may have been underestimated. Vaccine-associated CD4 TCRs spanned the whole spike protein, with dominant responses in regions 160-218 and 743-854.

The rearranged chain carries TRBV7-3 and TRBJ1-3; TRBD1 might be the D gene, on 5 matching bases. The sample in question was peripheral blood, obtained on day 0 of AZD1222 vaccination. This TCR derives from an adult in good health. CDR3 protein: CASSLGQGYGNTIYF. The base sequence is TGTGCCAGCAGCTTAGGCCAGGGCTATGGAAACACCATATATTTT.